This TCR beta chain was observed in a study of T cells in Graves' hyperthyroidism and ophthalmopathy. About the study: Peripheral blood sampling occurred at initial diagnosis, before any treatment. Findings and caveats of the study: Blood shared most expanded thyroid clonotypes above 0.001.

Diagnosing involved the use of clinical symptoms, serum thyroxine and TRAb, thyroid ultrasound and orbital computed tomography. An approximately 10 ml volume of fresh peripheral blood provided the PBMCs. The CDR3 regions of TCR beta were amplified from RNA transcripts. A first-round RT-PCR of the TCR CDR3 used the HTBI primer set. One entry per CDR3 protein results from TCRdb running MiXCR on the multiplex PCR reads. Of about 640,000 distinct CDR3 sequences listed, less than 25% are singletons. The junction had 9 bases not matched to a gene; V was cut back by 6 bases and J by 4 bases. The CDR3 extends over 15 amino acids. Germline CDR1 is DFQATT and CDR2 is SNEGSKA (reference sequence). This clonotype was counted between two and nine times. Its cognate antigen is unknown.

The sample consisted of blood. The origin of this receptor is a man aged 25 to 40 with Graves' ophthalmopathy. The chain has TRBV20-1 and TRBJ2-7; 13 nucleotides line up with TRBD2. This CDR3 is CSAAGTSGTGYEQYF. CDR3 nucleotides: TGCAGTGCCGCCGGGACTAGCGGGACGGGGTACGAGCAGTACTTC.